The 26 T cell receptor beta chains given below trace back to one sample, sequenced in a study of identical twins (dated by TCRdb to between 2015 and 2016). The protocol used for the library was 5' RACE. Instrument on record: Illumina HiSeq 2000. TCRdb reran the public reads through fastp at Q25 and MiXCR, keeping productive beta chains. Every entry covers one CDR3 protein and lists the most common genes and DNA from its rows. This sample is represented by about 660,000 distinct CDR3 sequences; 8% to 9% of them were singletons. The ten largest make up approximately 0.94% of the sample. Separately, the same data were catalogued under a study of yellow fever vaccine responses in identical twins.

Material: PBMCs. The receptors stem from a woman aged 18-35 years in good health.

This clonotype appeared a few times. The CDR3 bases are TGCGCCAGCAGCCCTGCGGCAGGGAACACCGGGGAGCTGTTTTTT. Translated, it gives CASSPAAGNTGELFF. V is TRBV4-3 and J is TRBJ2-2; D uncertain. V gave up 4 bases and J gave up 1 base, with 10 bases separating them. CDR1 and CDR2 (germline): LGHNA, YSLEER. This CDR3 has 15 amino acids.

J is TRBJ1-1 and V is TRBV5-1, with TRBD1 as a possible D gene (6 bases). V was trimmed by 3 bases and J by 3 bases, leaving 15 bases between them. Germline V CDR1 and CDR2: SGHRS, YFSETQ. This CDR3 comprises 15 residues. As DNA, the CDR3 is TGCGCCAGCAGCTGGGGGACAATGAGGGACACTGAAGCTTTCTTT. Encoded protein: CASSWGTMRDTEAFF.

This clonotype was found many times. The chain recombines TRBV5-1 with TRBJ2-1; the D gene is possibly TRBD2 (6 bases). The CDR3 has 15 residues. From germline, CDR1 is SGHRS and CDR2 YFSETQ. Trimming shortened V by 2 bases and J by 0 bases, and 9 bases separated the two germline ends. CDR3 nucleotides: TGCGCCAGCAGCTTTAGCGGAGACTCCTACAATGAGCAGTTCTTC. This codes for CASSFSGDSYNEQFF.

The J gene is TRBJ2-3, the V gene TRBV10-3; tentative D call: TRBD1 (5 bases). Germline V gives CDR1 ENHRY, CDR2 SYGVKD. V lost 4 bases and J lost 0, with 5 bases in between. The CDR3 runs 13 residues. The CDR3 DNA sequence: TGTGCCATCAGTGGACAGAGCACAGATACGCAGTATTTT. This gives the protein CAISGQSTDTQYF.

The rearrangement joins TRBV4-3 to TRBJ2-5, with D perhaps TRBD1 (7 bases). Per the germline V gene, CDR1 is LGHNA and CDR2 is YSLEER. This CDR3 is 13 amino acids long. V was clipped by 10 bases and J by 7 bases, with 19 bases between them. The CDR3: CATSETRQGTQYF. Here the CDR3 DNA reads TGCGCCACCTCCGAGACTAGACAGGGGACCCAGTACTTC.

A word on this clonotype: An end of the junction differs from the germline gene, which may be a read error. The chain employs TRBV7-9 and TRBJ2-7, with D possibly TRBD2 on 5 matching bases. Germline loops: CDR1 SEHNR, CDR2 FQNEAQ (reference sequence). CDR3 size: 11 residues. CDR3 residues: CAARELHEEYF. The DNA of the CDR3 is TGTGCCGCTCGGGAACTCCACGAGGAGTACTTC.

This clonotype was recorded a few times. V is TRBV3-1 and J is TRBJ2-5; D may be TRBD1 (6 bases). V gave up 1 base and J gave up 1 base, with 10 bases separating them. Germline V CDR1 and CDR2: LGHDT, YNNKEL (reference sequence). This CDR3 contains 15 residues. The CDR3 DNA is TGTGCCAGCAGCCAAGGGGACACCTTCCAAGAGACCCAGTACTTC. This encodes CASSQGDTFQETQYF.

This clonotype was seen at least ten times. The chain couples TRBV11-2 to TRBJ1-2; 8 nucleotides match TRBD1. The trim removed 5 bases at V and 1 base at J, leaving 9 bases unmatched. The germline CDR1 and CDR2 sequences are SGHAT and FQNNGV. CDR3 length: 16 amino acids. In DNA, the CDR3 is TGTGCCAGCAGCCGAGACCCGACAGGGGTTAACTATGGCTACACCTTC. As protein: CASSRDPTGVNYGYTF.

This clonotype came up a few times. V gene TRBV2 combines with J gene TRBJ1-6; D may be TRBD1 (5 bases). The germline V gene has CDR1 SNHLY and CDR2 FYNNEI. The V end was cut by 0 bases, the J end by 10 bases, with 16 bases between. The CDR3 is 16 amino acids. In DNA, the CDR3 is TGTGCCAGCAGTGAAGCATCAGGGTCGTTAGGCTCACCCCTCCACTTT. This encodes CASSEASGSLGSPLHF.

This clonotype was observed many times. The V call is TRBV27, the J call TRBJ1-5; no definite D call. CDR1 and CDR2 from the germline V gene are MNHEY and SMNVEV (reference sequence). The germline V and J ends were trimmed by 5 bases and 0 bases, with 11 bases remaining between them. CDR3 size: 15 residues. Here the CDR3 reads CASSPQQYSNQPQHF. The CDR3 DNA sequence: TGTGCCAGCAGTCCACAGCAATATAGCAATCAGCCCCAGCATTTT.

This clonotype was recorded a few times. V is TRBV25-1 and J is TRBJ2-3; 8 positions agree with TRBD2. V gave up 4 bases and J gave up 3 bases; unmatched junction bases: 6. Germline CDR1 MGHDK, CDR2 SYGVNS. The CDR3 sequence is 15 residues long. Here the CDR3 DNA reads TGTGCCAGCAGTGGATCTAGCGGGTGGACAGATACGCAGTATTTT. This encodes CASSGSSGWTDTQYF.

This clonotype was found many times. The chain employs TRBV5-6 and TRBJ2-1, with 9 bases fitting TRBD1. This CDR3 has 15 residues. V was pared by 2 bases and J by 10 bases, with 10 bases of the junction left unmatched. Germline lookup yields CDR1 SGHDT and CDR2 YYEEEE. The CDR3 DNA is TGTGCCAGCAGCTTAGACAGGACAGGGGATGACGAGCAGTTCTTC. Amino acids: CASSLDRTGDDEQFF.

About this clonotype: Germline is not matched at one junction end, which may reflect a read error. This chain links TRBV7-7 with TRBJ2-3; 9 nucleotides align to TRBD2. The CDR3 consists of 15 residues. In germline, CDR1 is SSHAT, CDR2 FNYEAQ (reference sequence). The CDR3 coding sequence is TGTGCTAGCAGCTTAACAGGACTAGCGACAGATACGCAGTATTTT. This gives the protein CASSLTGLATDTQYF.

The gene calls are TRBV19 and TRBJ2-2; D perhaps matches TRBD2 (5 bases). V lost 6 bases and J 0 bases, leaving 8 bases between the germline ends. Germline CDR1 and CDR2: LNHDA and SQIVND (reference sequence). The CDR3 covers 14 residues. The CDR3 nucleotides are TGTGCCAGTAGGCGCGGGCCGAACACCGGGGAGCTGTTTTTT. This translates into CASRRGPNTGELFF.

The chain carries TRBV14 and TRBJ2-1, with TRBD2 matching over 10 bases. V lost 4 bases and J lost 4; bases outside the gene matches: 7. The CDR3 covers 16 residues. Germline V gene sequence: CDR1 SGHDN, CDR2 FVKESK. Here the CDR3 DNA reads TGTGCCAGCAGCCTCATCCCGGGACTAGCGTACAATGAGCAGTTCTTC. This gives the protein CASSLIPGLAYNEQFF.

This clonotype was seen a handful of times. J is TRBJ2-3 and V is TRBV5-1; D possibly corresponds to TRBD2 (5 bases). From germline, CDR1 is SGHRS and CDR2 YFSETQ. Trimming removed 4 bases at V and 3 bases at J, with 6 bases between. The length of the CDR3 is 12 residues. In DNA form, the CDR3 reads TGCGCCAGCAGCAGGGAGACAGATACGCAGTATTTT. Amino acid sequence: CASSRETDTQYF.

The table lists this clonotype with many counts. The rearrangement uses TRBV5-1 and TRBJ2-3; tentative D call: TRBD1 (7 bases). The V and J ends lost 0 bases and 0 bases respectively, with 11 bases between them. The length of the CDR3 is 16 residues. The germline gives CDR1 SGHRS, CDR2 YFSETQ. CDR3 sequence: CASSLGGTASTDTQYF. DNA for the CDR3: TGCGCCAGCAGCTTGGGCGGGACAGCTAGCACAGATACGCAGTATTTT.

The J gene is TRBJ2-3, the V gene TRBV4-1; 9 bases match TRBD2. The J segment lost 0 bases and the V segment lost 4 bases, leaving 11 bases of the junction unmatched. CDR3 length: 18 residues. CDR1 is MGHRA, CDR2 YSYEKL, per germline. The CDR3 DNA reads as TGCGCCAGCAGCCGACTAGCGGAAAAACCAGGCAGCACAGATACGCAGTATTTT. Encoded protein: CASSRLAEKPGSTDTQYF.

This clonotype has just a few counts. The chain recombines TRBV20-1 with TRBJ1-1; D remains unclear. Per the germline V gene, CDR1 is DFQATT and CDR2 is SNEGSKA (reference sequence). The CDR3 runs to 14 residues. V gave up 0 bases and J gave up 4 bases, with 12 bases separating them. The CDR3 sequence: CSARDISAGTEAFF. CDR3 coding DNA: TGCAGTGCTAGAGATATAAGTGCGGGCACTGAAGCTTTCTTT.

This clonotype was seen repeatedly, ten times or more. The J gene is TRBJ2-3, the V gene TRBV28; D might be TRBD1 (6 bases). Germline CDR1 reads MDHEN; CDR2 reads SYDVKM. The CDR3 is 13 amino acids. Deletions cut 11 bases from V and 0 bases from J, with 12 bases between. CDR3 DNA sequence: TGTGCCTCGCACGACAGGAGCACAGATACGCAGTATTTT. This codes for CASHDRSTDTQYF.

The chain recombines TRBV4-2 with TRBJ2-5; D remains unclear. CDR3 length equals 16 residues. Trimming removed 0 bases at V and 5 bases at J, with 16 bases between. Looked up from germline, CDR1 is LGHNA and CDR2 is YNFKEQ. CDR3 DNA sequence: TGTGCCAGCAGCCAAGATATCCAAGAAAAAAGGGAGACCCAGTACTTC. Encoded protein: CASSQDIQEKRETQYF.

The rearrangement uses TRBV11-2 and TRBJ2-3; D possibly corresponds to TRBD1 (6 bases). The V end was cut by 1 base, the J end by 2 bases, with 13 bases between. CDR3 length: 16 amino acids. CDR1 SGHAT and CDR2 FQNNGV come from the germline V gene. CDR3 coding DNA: TGTGCCAGCAGCTTAGGAGGGACAAAGTACACAGATACGCAGTATTTT. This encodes CASSLGGTKYTDTQYF.

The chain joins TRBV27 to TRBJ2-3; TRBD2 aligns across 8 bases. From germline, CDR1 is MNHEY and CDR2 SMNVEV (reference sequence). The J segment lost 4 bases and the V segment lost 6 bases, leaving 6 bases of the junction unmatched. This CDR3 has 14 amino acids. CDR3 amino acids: CASSPGTRSDTQYF. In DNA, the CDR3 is TGTGCCAGCAGCCCCGGGACTAGGTCAGATACGCAGTATTTT.

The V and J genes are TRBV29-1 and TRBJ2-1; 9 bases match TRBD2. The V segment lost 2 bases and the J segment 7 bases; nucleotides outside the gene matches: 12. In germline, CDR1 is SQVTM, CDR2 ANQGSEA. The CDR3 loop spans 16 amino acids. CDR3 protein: CSVEWGAGGPGNEQFF. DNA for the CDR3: TGCAGCGTTGAATGGGGGGCGGGAGGGCCAGGGAATGAGCAGTTCTTC.

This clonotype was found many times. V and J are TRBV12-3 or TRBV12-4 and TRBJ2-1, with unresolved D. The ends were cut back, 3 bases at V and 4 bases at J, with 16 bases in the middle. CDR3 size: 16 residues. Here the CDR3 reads CASSFSGRQSYNEQFF. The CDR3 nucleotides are TGTGCCAGCAGTTTTTCGGGTAGACAAAGTTACAATGAGCAGTTCTTC.

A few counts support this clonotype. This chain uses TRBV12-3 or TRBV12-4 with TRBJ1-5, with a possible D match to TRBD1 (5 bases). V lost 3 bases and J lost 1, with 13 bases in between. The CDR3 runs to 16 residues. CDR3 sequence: CASSFGRGKSNQPQHF. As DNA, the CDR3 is TGTGCCAGCAGTTTCGGACGGGGGAAGAGCAATCAGCCCCAGCATTTT.